This TCR beta chain came from a study of long-term antiretroviral therapy in people with HIV. Study findings and constraints: Specimens of blood were obtained during 2004 to 2017, possibly under older ART regimens.

This clone was counted once. The antigen remains unidentified. It was version v3.0 of the immunoSEQ assay that was run at survey level. Only in-frame clones appear in the TCRdb table, and some are missing; sequencing was by immunoSEQ multiplex PCR. The data contain about 16,000 clones, 81% of them singletons. The CDR3 extends over 13 amino acids. CDR1 is SEHNR and CDR2 is FQNEAQ in the germline V gene (reference sequence). The V end was cut by 4 bases, the J end by 5 bases, with 8 bases between. The sequenced sample was unsorted PBMCs, obtained about 1.2 years before starting antiretroviral therapy. The clonotype comes from a man aged 25-45 years with HIV. This chain uses TRBV7-9 with TRBJ2-2; D unresolved. In DNA, the CDR3 is TGTGCCAGCAGCTCCACACTAACCGGGGAGCTGTTTTTT. It specifies CASSSTLTGELFF. Full variable domain (missing parts from reference TRBV7-9 and TRBJ2-2): DTGVSQNPRHKITKRGQNVTFRCDPISEHNRLYWYRQTLGQGPEFLTYFQNEAQLEKSRLLSDRFSAERPKGSFSTLEIQRTEQGDSAMYLCASSSTLTGELFFGEGSRLTVL.